These 10 T cell receptor beta chains were all obtained from the same sample, sequenced in a study of T cells in localized non-small cell lung cancer. Generated by immunoSEQ multiplex PCR, the TCRdb table keeps only in-frame clones and is missing some. The sample consists of over 30,000 clones, 85% to 90% of them appearing once. The starting material was peripheral blood, obtained before any cancer treatment. These receptors originate from a male donor aged 60 or older with stage III lung adenocarcinoma.

This rearrangement joins TRBV6-5 to TRBJ1-2; TRBD1 aligns across 8 bases. The V gene's germline CDR1 is MNHEY and CDR2 SVGAGI. V lost 6 bases to trimming and J lost 0 bases; unmatched junction nucleotides: 6. This CDR3 comprises 15 residues. The CDR3 DNA is TGTGCCAGCAGGCCGACAGGGGCTACTAACTATGGCTACACCTTC. Protein product: CASRPTGATNYGYTF.

V gene TRBV9 combines with J gene TRBJ2-7, with a weak D call TRBD2 (5 bases). The CDR3 contains 13 residues. CDR1 and CDR2 from the germline V gene are SGDLS and YYNGEE. Between the trimmed V and J ends, which lost 0 bases and 5 bases, there was a span of 9 bases. The CDR3 nucleotides read TGTGCCAGCAGCGTAGGAGGGTTTAACGAGCAGTACTTC. Translating gives CASSVGGFNEQYF.

V and J are TRBV27 and TRBJ1-4; D is unclear. The V end was cut by 2 bases, the J end by 4 bases, with 8 bases between. The CDR3 runs to 14 residues. Germline CDR1 reads MNHEY; CDR2 reads SMNVEV (reference sequence). The CDR3 loop is CASSLEGDNEKLFF. DNA for the CDR3: TGTGCCAGCAGTTTAGAGGGAGATAATGAAAAACTGTTTTTT. The whole variable domain, remainder taken from reference TRBV27 and TRBJ1-4, is EAQVTQNPRYLITVTGKKLTVTCSQNMNHEYMSWYRQDPGLGLRQIYYSMNVEVTDKGDVPEGYKVSRKEKRNFPLILESPSPNQTSLYFCASSLEGDNEKLFFGSGTQLSVL.

This clone was seen a handful of times. The chain employs TRBV28 and TRBJ1-2; TRBD1 might be the D (6 bases). Trimming stripped 8 bases from V and 7 bases from J, with 20 bases between. Germline-derived CDR1 and CDR2 are MDHEN and SYDVKM. The CDR3 loop spans 14 amino acids. DNA for the CDR3: TGTGCCAGCCTGGTGGGGACACCAAGTGGTGGCTACACCTTC. Protein product: CASLVGTPSGGYTF.

This clone turned up a few times. The chain links TRBV11-1 to TRBJ1-6; D is perhaps TRBD1 (5 bases). V lost 6 bases, J lost 6 bases, and 12 bases lay in between. Germline assignment: CDR1 SGHAT and CDR2 FQDESV (reference sequence). The CDR3 runs to 14 residues. In DNA, the CDR3 is TGTGCCAGCAGGGGGACCGTGGGTAATTCACCCCTCCACTTT. Amino acids: CASRGTVGNSPLHF.

The V and J genes are TRBV7-2 and TRBJ1-1; no clear D. Germline V gene sequence: CDR1 SGHTA, CDR2 FQGNSA. V lost 5 bases and J 2 bases, leaving 9 bases between the germline ends. This CDR3 is built from 13 residues. CDR3 protein: CASSVQLNTEAFF. CDR3 in DNA: TGTGCCAGCAGCGTTCAGCTAAACACTGAAGCTTTCTTT.

This sequence joins TRBV19 and TRBJ1-1; 7 bases map to TRBD1. Germline loops: CDR1 LNHDA, CDR2 SQIVND (reference sequence). CDR3 length: 15 residues. The trim removed 8 bases at V and 7 bases at J, leaving 16 bases unmatched. The CDR3 bases are TGTGCCAGTGGTTGGGGAACAGGGGTTCTGGTTGAAGCTTTCTTT. The encoded protein is CASGWGTGVLVEAFF.

The rearrangement links TRBV7-3 to TRBJ2-1; no clear D. V was shortened by 4 bases and J by 5 bases, with 9 bases between the two germline ends. CDR1 and CDR2 (germline): SGHTA, FQGTGA. The CDR3 has 13 amino acids. This CDR3 is CASSSRTDNEQFF. The CDR3 coding sequence is TGTGCCAGCAGCTCCCGAACTGACAATGAGCAGTTCTTC.

This chain links TRBV28 with TRBJ2-7, with a possible D match to TRBD1 (6 bases). This CDR3 spans 11 amino acids. V lost 6 bases, J lost 10 bases, and 13 bases lay in between. Germline-derived CDR1 and CDR2 are MDHEN and SYDVKM. The CDR3 sequence: CASSNGQKQYF. The CDR3 DNA reads as TGTGCCAGCAGCAACGGACAGAAACAGTACTTC.

This clone was recorded only once. This sequence joins TRBV18 and TRBJ2-1; 8 nucleotides align to TRBD2. The CDR3 consists of 17 residues. Germline V CDR1 and CDR2: KGHSH, LQKENI. Trimming took 3 bases from V and 4 from J; bases not matched to a gene: 11. CDR3 DNA sequence: TGTGCCAGCTCACCCCTGGCCAGCGGGGGACTTTACAATGAGCAGTTCTTC. This codes for CASSPLASGGLYNEQFF.